This T cell receptor (beta chain) was captured in a study of beta chain features in type 1 diabetes. The overall study: The patient and healthy donor groups were comparable for age, gender and cell yields. Study-level results: Among all four CD4+ subsets, Type 1 diabetes patients had TCRB CDR3s that were moderately but significantly shorter.

The investigators reverse transcribed all of the isolated RNA, so they sequenced expressed TCRB transcripts. Some 3.3 million reads per sample on average were obtained from naive, central memory and regulatory T cell samples. TCRdb's table, derived via immunoSEQ multiplex PCR, lists solely in-frame clones and lacks some. This table holds around 690,000 clones, 9.5% to 15% found once. In all sorted populations, purity surpassed 98%. This CDR3 is 15 amino acids long. With V trimmed by 3 bases and J by 7 bases, 10 bases remained unmatched. CDR1 is SNHLY, CDR2 FYNNEI, per germline. This clone showed up just a few times. Its antigen is as yet unknown.

This chain uses TRBV2 with TRBJ1-1, with 8 positions matching TRBD1. The receptor was isolated from a young man with type 1 diabetes. The sequenced material came from naive CD4+ T cells from blood. The CDR3 DNA reads TGTGCCAGCAGTGAGCATCAGGGGGCTCTGGATGAAGCTTTCTTT. This codes for CASSEHQGALDEAFF.